This T cell receptor (beta chain) is from a study of T cells in Graves' hyperthyroidism and ophthalmopathy. Looking at the study overall: Once the initial diagnosis was made, peripheral blood was obtained before any treatment.

Germline assignment: CDR1 SGHAT and CDR2 FQDESV (reference sequence). This CDR3 has 14 amino acids. Trimming took off 3 bases at V and 2 bases at J, with 9 bases between the two ends. Researchers took RNA transcripts and amplified the TCR beta CDR3 regions from them. RT-PCR in the first round (using the HTBI primer set) targeted the TCR CDR3. TCRdb used MiXCR to reprocess the multiplex PCR reads, holding one entry per CDR3 protein. This sample has about 250,000 distinct CDR3 sequences, with around 22% found just once. A few counts support this clonotype. This chain uses TRBV11-1 with TRBJ2-3; D unresolved. The sample was blood. The receptor was derived from a man aged 30 to 45 with Graves' ophthalmopathy. CDR3 sequence: CASSFVATTDTQYF. The CDR3 DNA follows: TGTGCCAGCAGCTTCGTTGCCACCACAGATACGCAGTATTTT.